Listed below are T cell receptor beta chains from one sample, sequenced in a study of metastatic and nonmetastatic thyroid tumors. Via MiXCR, TCRdb re-called the PCR reads. The table lists some 86,000 clones, under 15% of them singletons. The sample comprised tumor tissue. These receptors came from a female donor with papillary thyroid cancer or a benign thyroid nodule (not recorded which). Some clones in this sample may be carry-over from other donors' samples. Each CDR3 is given with its conserved first and last residue. Each record gives: clone size, J gene, D gene, V gene, CDR3 protein, CDR3 DNA. A D gene is named only where the DNA matches it firmly. Where a row states a size, it is once, few, many or the class of an expanded clone; other rows omit it.

abundance: many
j_gene: TRBJ2-3
d_gene: -
v_gene: TRBV28
CDR3aa: CASSFFDPDTQYF
CDR3nt: TGTGCCAGCAGTTTTTTTGATCCAGATACGCAGTATTTT

abundance: -
j_gene: TRBJ2-7
d_gene: TRBD1
v_gene: TRBV5-1
CDR3aa: CASSLQGLHEQYF
CDR3nt: TGCGCCAGCAGCTTACAGGGGTTACACGAGCAGTACTTC

abundance: many
j_gene: TRBJ2-3
d_gene: -
v_gene: TRBV7-3
CDR3aa: CASSPSGVHRAPDTQYF
CDR3nt: TGTGCCAGCAGCCCCTCTGGGGTACATAGGGCCCCAGATACGCAGTATTTT

abundance: many
j_gene: TRBJ2-1
d_gene: TRBD1
v_gene: TRBV20-1
CDR3aa: CSAREGAGGWSYNEQFF
CDR3nt: TGCAGTGCTAGAGAGGGGGCAGGGGGCTGGTCCTACAATGAGCAGTTCTTC

abundance: few
j_gene: TRBJ2-4
d_gene: -
v_gene: TRBV10-2
CDR3aa: CASRDSGGNIQYF
CDR3nt: TGCGCCAGCAGGGACAGTGGGGGAAACATTCAGTACTTC

abundance: many
j_gene: TRBJ2-4
d_gene: -
v_gene: TRBV4-1
CDR3aa: CASSQEAEAKNIQYF
CDR3nt: TGCGCCAGCAGCCAAGAAGCTGAAGCCAAAAACATTCAGTACTTC

abundance: many
j_gene: TRBJ2-7
d_gene: -
v_gene: TRBV9
CDR3aa: CASSVDWTVGEQYF
CDR3nt: TGTGCCAGCAGCGTAGATTGGACAGTGGGTGAGCAGTACTTC

abundance: many
j_gene: TRBJ1-5
d_gene: -
v_gene: TRBV6-6
CDR3aa: CASSYGGGAWPQHF
CDR3nt: TGTGCCAGCAGTTACGGAGGGGGAGCGTGGCCCCAGCATTTT

abundance: many
j_gene: TRBJ2-3
d_gene: -
v_gene: TRBV6-2/TRBV6-3
CDR3aa: CASSYANQGTQYF
CDR3nt: TGTGCCAGCAGTTACGCCAATCAGGGTACGCAGTATTTT

abundance: many
j_gene: TRBJ2-3
d_gene: TRBD2
v_gene: TRBV20-1
CDR3aa: CSASLPPSSGSPFTDTQYF
CDR3nt: TGCAGTGCTAGCCTCCCACCCTCTAGCGGGAGCCCTTTCACAGATACGCAGTATTTT

abundance: many
j_gene: TRBJ1-5
d_gene: -
v_gene: TRBV10-2
CDR3aa: CASSEWGFQPQHF
CDR3nt: TGCGCCAGCAGTGAGTGGGGGTTTCAGCCCCAGCATTTT

abundance: many
j_gene: TRBJ2-7
d_gene: -
v_gene: TRBV15
CDR3aa: CATSRGGAGDYEQYF
CDR3nt: TGTGCCACCAGCAGGGGAGGGGCAGGGGACTACGAGCAGTACTTC

abundance: many
j_gene: TRBJ2-2
d_gene: TRBD1
v_gene: TRBV12-3/TRBV12-4
CDR3aa: CASSRGTGNAGELFF
CDR3nt: TGTGCCAGCAGTCGGGGGACAGGGAACGCCGGGGAGCTGTTTTTT

abundance: many
j_gene: TRBJ2-3
d_gene: -
v_gene: TRBV5-6
CDR3aa: CASSLDNRDKLQYF
CDR3nt: TGTGCCAGCAGCTTGGATAACAGGGACAAACTGCAGTATTTT

abundance: many
j_gene: TRBJ2-5
d_gene: TRBD2
v_gene: TRBV5-4
CDR3aa: CASSLARGGLAGGPGTRETQYF
CDR3nt: TGTGCCAGCAGCTTGGCCCGGGGTGGACTAGCGGGAGGGCCCGGAACTAGAGAGACCCAGTACTTC

abundance: many
j_gene: TRBJ1-3
d_gene: -
v_gene: TRBV19
CDR3aa: CASSPGRTSGNTIYF
CDR3nt: TGTGCCAGTAGTCCCGGACGTACCTCTGGAAACACCATATATTTT

abundance: -
j_gene: TRBJ1-1
d_gene: -
v_gene: TRBV12-3/TRBV12-4
CDR3aa: CTSTEAFF
CDR3nt: TGTACCAGCACTGAAGCTTTCTTC

abundance: many
j_gene: TRBJ2-3
d_gene: -
v_gene: TRBV24-1
CDR3aa: CATGARDHRGEDTQYF
CDR3nt: TGTGCCACCGGAGCCCGGGACCACCGGGGTGAAGATACGCAGTATTTT

abundance: many
j_gene: TRBJ2-2
d_gene: -
v_gene: TRBV19
CDR3aa: CASSSGSPMTGELFF
CDR3nt: TGTGCCAGTAGTTCAGGTTCCCCAATGACCGGGGAGCTGTTTTTT

abundance: many
j_gene: TRBJ1-6
d_gene: TRBD1
v_gene: TRBV7-3
CDR3aa: CASSLLPTGGNSPLHF
CDR3nt: TGTGCCAGCAGCTTACTACCGACAGGGGGTAACTCACCCCTCCACTTT